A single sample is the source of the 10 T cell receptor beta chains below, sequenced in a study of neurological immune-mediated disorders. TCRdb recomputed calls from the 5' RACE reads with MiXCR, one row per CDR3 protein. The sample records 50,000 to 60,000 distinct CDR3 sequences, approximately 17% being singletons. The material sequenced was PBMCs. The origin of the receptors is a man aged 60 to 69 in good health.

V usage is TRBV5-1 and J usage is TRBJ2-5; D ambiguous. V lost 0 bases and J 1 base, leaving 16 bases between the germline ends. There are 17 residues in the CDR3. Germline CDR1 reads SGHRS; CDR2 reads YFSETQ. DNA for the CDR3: TGCGCCAGCAGCTTGGGCCGACTCTGGTGGGGCCAAGAGACCCAGTACTTC. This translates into CASSLGRLWWGQETQYF. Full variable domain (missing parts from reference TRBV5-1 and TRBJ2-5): KAGVTQTPRYLIKTRGQQVTLSCSPISGHRSVSWYQQTPGQGLQFLFEYFSETQRNKGNFPGRFSGRQFSNSRSEMNVSTLELGDSALYLCASSLGRLWWGQETQYFGPGTRLLVL.

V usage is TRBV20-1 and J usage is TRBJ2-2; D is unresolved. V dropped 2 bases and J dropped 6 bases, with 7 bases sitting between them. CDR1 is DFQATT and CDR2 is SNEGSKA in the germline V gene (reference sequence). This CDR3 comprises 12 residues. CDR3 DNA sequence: TGCAGTGCTAGAAATCGTCCCGGGGAGCTGTTTTTT. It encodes CSARNRPGELFF.

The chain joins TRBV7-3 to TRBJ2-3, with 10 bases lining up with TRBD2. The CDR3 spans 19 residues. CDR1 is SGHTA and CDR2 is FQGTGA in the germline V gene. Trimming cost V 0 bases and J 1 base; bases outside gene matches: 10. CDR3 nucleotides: TGTGCCAGCAGCTTAACGTATGGACCCCTAGCGGGGGGCACAGATACGCAGTATTTT. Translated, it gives CASSLTYGPLAGGTDTQYF.

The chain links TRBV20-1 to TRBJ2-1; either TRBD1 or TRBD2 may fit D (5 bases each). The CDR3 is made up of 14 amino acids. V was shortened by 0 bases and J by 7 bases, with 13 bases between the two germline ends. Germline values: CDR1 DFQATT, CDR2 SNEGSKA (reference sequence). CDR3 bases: TGCAGTGCTAGAGATCCCCGAGGGGCTAATGAGCAGTTCTTC. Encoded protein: CSARDPRGANEQFF.

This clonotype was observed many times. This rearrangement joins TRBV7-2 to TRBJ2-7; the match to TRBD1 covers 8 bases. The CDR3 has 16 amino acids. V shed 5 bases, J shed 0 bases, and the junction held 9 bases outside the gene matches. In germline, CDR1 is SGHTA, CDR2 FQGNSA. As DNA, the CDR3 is TGTGCCAGCAGCATGGGGGCAGGGGGCAGCTCCTACGAGCAGTACTTC. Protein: CASSMGAGGSSYEQYF. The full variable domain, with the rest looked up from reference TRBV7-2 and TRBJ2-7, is GAGVSQSPSNKVTEKGKDVELRCDPISGHTALYWYRQSLGQGLEFLIYFQGNSAPDKSGLPSDRFSAERTGGSVSTLTIQRTQQEDSAVYLCASSMGAGGSSYEQYFGPGTRLTVT.

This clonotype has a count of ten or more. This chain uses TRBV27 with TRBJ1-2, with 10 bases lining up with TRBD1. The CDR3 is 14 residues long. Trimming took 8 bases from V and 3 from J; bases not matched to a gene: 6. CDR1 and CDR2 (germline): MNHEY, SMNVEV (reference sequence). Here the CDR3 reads CASRKTGGDYGYTF. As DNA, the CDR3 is TGTGCCAGCCGAAAGACAGGGGGCGACTATGGCTACACCTTC.

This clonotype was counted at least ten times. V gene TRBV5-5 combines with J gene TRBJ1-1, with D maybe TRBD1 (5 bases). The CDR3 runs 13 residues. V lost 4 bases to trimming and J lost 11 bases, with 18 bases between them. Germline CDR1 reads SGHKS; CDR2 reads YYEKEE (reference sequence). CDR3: CASSVGTLGGAFF. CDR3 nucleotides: TGTGCCAGCAGCGTCGGGACTCTCGGAGGGGCTTTCTTT.

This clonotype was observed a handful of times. The CDR3 sequence: CASSPGQVYGYTF. For the CDR3, the DNA is TGTGCCAGCTCACCGGGGCAGGTCTATGGCTACACCTTC. V usage is TRBV18 and J usage is TRBJ1-2; D possibly corresponds to TRBD1 (5 bases). Germline loops: CDR1 KGHSH, CDR2 LQKENI. V gave up 3 bases and J gave up 4 bases, with 9 bases separating them. CDR3 length: 13 residues.

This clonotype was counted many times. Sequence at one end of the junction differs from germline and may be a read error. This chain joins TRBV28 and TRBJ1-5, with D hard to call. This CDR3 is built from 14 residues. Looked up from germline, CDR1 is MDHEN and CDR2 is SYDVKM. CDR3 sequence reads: CASSLLAGKQPQHF. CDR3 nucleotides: TGTGCCAGCAGTTTATTGGCTGGCAAGCAGCCCCAGCATTTT.

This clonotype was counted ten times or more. The CDR3 sequence is CAISESGAGNTEAFF. The CDR3 region has the DNA TGTGCCATCAGTGAGTCAGGGGCAGGGAACACTGAAGCTTTCTTT. The genes are TRBV10-3 and TRBJ1-1; tentatively, D is TRBD1 (5 bases). The V and J ends lost 0 bases and 1 base respectively, with 9 bases between them. The CDR3 totals 15 residues. The germline gives CDR1 ENHRY, CDR2 SYGVKD.